The TCR beta chain under discussion was sequenced for a study of identical twins. Trimming stripped 6 bases from V and 3 bases from J, with 12 bases between. The CDR3 has 13 amino acids. Germline V gene sequence: CDR1 MNHEY, CDR2 SVGEGT. TCRdb redid the calling of the 5' RACE reads with MiXCR, one entry per CDR3 protein. The repertoire holds fewer than 650,000 distinct CDR3 sequences, with over 8.5% as singletons. These data were also reused for a study on yellow fever vaccine responses in identical twins.

J is TRBJ2-7 and V is TRBV6-2 or TRBV6-3; D remains ambiguous. Sequenced material: PBMCs. The source of this sequence is a young woman in good health. CDR3 sequence (DNA): TGTGCCAGCAGCACGACAAGATTCTACGAGCAGTACTTC. Residues: CASSTTRFYEQYF.